The 10 T cell receptor beta chains below were found in one sample sequenced in a study of OX40 agonist ivuxolimab in advanced cancers. Libraries were prepared by immunoSEQ multiplex PCR; TCRdb keeps only in-frame clonotypes and omits some of them. This table has under 25,000 clones, 74% appearing once. The sequencing used CD4+ or CD8+ T cells sorted from blood, collected in a trial of the OX40 agonist ivuxolimab. The receptors were sampled from an adult with an advanced solid tumor such as melanoma, head and neck, liver or kidney cancer.

The chain employs TRBV30 and TRBJ2-7, with 9 bases that match TRBD2. This CDR3 has 17 residues. With V trimmed by 5 bases and J by 7 bases, 21 bases remained unmatched. CDR1 is GTSNPN, CDR2 SVGIG, per germline (reference sequence). The CDR3 here is CAWEEGDFSGRSGEQYF. DNA for the CDR3: TGTGCCTGGGAGGAGGGGGACTTTAGCGGGAGATCGGGAGAGCAGTACTTC.

This rearrangement joins TRBV7-2 to TRBJ2-1, with D perhaps TRBD2 (6 bases). Trimming left V 5 bases short and J 3 bases short, with 11 bases between. This CDR3 is 14 amino acids long. Germline CDR1 is SGHTA and CDR2 is FQGNSA. CDR3 nucleotide sequence: TGTGCCAGCAGCAGGGACTTGAACTACAATGAGCAGTTCTTC. Translating it yields CASSRDLNYNEQFF. The entire variable domain, with the rest obtained from reference TRBV7-2 and TRBJ2-1, is as follows: GAGVSQSPSNKVTEKGKDVELRCDPISGHTALYWYRQSLGQGLEFLIYFQGNSAPDKSGLPSDRFSAERTGGSVSTLTIQRTQQEDSAVYLCASSRDLNYNEQFFGPGTRLTVL.

This clone was counted a single time. The chain joins TRBV28 to TRBJ2-6; D might be TRBD2 (6 bases). V was trimmed by 5 bases and J by 2 bases, leaving 13 bases between them. There are 16 residues in the CDR3. Germline-derived CDR1 and CDR2 are MDHEN and SYDVKM. For the CDR3, the DNA is TGTGCCAGCAGTCTCGGGGGTCCCCCTGGGGCCAACGTCCTGACTTTC. It translates to CASSLGGPPGANVLTF.

The chain links TRBV30 to TRBJ2-1, with 7 bases that match TRBD1. The CDR3 sequence is 15 residues long. Germline CDR1 reads GTSNPN; CDR2 reads SVGIG (reference sequence). The V gene end was trimmed by 2 bases and the J gene end by 4 bases; junction bases not matched to a gene: 8. The CDR3 DNA follows: TGTGCCTGGAGTCTTACCGGGACAGCTTACAATGAGCAGTTCTTC. This gives the protein CAWSLTGTAYNEQFF. The variable domain in full, with the rest retrieved from reference TRBV30 and TRBJ2-1, is SQTIHQWPATLVQPVGSPLSLECTVEGTSNPNLYWYRQAAGRGLQLLFYSVGIGQISSEVPQNLSASRPQDRQFILSSKKLLLSDSGFYLCAWSLTGTAYNEQFFGPGTRLTVL.

The rearrangement links TRBV27 to TRBJ2-7; D possibly corresponds to TRBD2 (5 bases). The V gene lost 6 bases and the J gene lost 2 bases, with 14 bases spanning the gap. There are 14 residues in the CDR3. Germline V gives CDR1 MNHEY, CDR2 SMNVEV (reference sequence). As DNA, the CDR3 is TGTGCCAGCAGCTCCAGCGGTAGCACCTACGAGCAGTACTTC. As protein: CASSSSGSTYEQYF.

The rearrangement uses TRBV15 and TRBJ2-1, with 8 nucleotides matching TRBD2. The CDR3 runs to 16 residues. The V segment lost 5 bases and the J segment 1 base; nucleotides outside the gene matches: 7. CDR1 LNHNV and CDR2 YYDKDF come from the germline V gene (reference sequence). Written as DNA, the CDR3 is TGTGCCACCAGCTCGGGAGGGCCATCGTCCTACAATGAGCAGTTCTTC. As protein: CATSSGGPSSYNEQFF. The full variable domain, rest sourced from reference TRBV15 and TRBJ2-1, is DAMVIQNPRYQVTQFGKPVTLSCSQTLNHNVMYWYQQKSSQAPKLLFHYYDKDFNNEADTPDNFQSRRPNTSFCFLDIRSPGLGDTAMYLCATSSGGPSSYNEQFFGPGTRLTVL.

The rearrangement uses TRBV30 and TRBJ2-3; D possibly corresponds to TRBD2 (7 bases). Trimming cost V 2 bases and J 2 bases, with 26 bases left between them. CDR1 GTSNPN and CDR2 SVGIG come from the germline V gene (reference sequence). The CDR3 has 19 residues. CDR3 nucleotides: TGTGCCTGGAGTTCAAATCTCGTGACAGGCGGGGGACACACAGATACGCAGTATTTT. Translated, it gives CAWSSNLVTGGGHTDTQYF.

This chain joins TRBV4-1 and TRBJ2-5; D gene unclear. The DNA end is more similar to TRBJ2-7, so the J call may be wrong. The CDR3 has 15 residues. CDR1 MGHRA and CDR2 YSYEKL come from the germline V gene. The CDR3 is CASSQDRGSSDEQYF. CDR3 coding DNA: TGCGCCAGCAGCCAAGATCGAGGCAGCTCGGACGAGCAGTACTTC.

The rearrangement joins TRBV10-3 to TRBJ2-1, with 8 bases aligning to TRBD1. Germline V lookup: CDR1 ENHRY, CDR2 SYGVKD. CDR3 size: 16 residues. Germline trimming cut 2 bases from V and 9 bases from J; bases unmatched to any gene: 12. The CDR3 region has the DNA TGTGCCATCAGTGAGGGGCAGGAGACAGGGGTCGGTGAGCAGTTCTTC. Protein: CAISEGQETGVGEQFF.

This clone occurred once. Compared with germline, one end of the junction differs, possibly owing to a read error. In DNA form, the CDR3 reads TGTGCCAGTAGGATAGGACCCTTGGCATTAAATGAGCAGTTCTTC. Translation gives CASRIGPLALNEQFF. This chain links TRBV19 with TRBJ2-1; no clear D gene. Per germline, CDR1 LNHDA and CDR2 SQIVND (reference sequence). The CDR3 runs to 15 residues. The entire variable domain, with the rest obtained from reference TRBV19 and TRBJ2-1, is as follows: DGGITQSPKYLFRKEGQNVTLSCEQNLNHDAMYWYRQDPGQGLRLIYYSQIVNDFQKGDIAEGYSVSREKKESFPLTVTSAQKNPTAFYLCASRIGPLALNEQFFGPGTRLTVL.